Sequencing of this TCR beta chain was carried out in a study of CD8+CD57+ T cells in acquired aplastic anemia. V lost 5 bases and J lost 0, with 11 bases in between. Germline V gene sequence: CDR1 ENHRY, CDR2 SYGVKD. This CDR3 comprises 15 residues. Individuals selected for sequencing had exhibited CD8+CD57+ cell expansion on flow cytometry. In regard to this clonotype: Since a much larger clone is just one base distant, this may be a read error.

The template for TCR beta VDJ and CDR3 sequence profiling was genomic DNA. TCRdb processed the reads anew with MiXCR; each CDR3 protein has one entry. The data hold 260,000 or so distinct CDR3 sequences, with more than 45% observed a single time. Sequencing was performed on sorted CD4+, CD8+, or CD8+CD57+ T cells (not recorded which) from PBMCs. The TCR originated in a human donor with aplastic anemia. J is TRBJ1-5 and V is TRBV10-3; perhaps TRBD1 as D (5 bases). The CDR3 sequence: CAISRGRLSNQPQHF. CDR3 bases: TGTGCCATCAGTAGGGGACGGCTTAGCAATCAGCCCCAGCATTTT.